The present TCR beta chain was sequenced within a study of OX40 agonist ivuxolimab in advanced cancers. The data were produced by immunoSEQ multiplex PCR, yet TCRdb's version contains in-frame clones alone and is incomplete. There are more than 75,000 clones in the sample; 70% to 90% occur only once, and 0.85% to 1% lies in the top ten. Germline CDR1 is SGHVS and CDR2 is FQNEAQ. This CDR3 is built from 15 residues. Trimming stripped 5 bases from V and 2 bases from J, with 10 bases between. V gene TRBV7-8 combines with J gene TRBJ2-6; the D gene is possibly TRBD2 (5 bases). The sequence was collected from an adult with an advanced solid tumor such as melanoma, head and neck, liver or kidney cancer. Material: CD4+ or CD8+ T cells sorted from blood, obtained in a trial of the OX40 agonist ivuxolimab. CDR3 amino acids: CASSPTGAGANVLTF. CDR3 nucleotide sequence: TGTGCCAGCAGCCCTACCGGGGCTGGGGCCAACGTCCTGACTTTC. The variable domain in full, with the rest retrieved from reference TRBV7-8 and TRBJ2-6, is GAGVSQSPRYKVAKRGQDVALRCDPISGHVSLFWYQQALGQGPEFLTYFQNEAQLDKSGLPSDRFFAERPEGSVSTLKIQRTQQEDSAVYLCASSPTGAGANVLTFGAGSRLTVL.